This T cell receptor (beta chain) was obtained from a study of T cell repertoires in cytomegalovirus infection. The wider study: HLA-B-restricted CMV epitopes that are well studied were used alongside recently identified HLA-C-restricted ones.

There are a few counts of this clonotype. Its specificity is not known. TCRdb independently ran MiXCR on the reads; one entry per CDR3 protein. The sample yields about 890,000 distinct CDR3 sequences, roughly 30% seen once. CDR1 is SGHTA and CDR2 is FQGNSA in the germline V gene. The CDR3 contains 15 residues. Unmatched junction bases numbered 11, after V lost 5 bases and J lost 5 bases. This receptor was taken from a human donor in good health (CMV status not recorded). Some clones in this sample may be carry-over from other donors' samples. The source was cultured CD8+ T cells from PBMCs, collected from culture after CMV antigen stimulation. The genes are TRBV7-2 and TRBJ1-1; TRBD1 matches 7 bases. CDR3 nucleotide sequence: TGTGCCAGCAGCCAGGGGGTGGGGGCTCGAACTGAAGCTTTCTTT. Protein: CASSQGVGARTEAFF.